This TCR beta chain is drawn from a study of T cell responses to AZD1222 COVID-19 vaccine. Study at large: Second-dose groups at about 4 or about 12 weeks were pooled.

Here immunoSEQ multiplex PCR was the method, and the copy in TCRdb shows in-frame clones only, minus some. The table shows 150,000 to 200,000 clones, with roughly 94% occurring only once. V was clipped by 1 base and J by 3 bases; unmatched bases: 9. The length of the CDR3 is 18 residues. From germline, CDR1 is SGHVS and CDR2 FQNEAQ. Study-wide points: The study identified only 6 or 7 AZD1222 recipients as seropositive at baseline. Across the whole spike, CD4 TCRs peaked at regions 160-218 and 743-854. Possibly, clonal diversity was underestimated; donors were largely white British and included more females.

The count of this clone is one. Its matching antigen is unknown. This receptor was obtained from an adult in good health. Here the sequenced sample was peripheral blood, taken on day 0 of AZD1222 vaccination. This rearrangement joins TRBV7-8 to TRBJ2-1, with 10 bases lining up with TRBD2. The CDR3 nucleotides are TGTGCCAGCAGCTTAGAAACTGCTAGCGGGAGTTTCTACAATGAGCAGTTCTTC. Protein: CASSLETASGSFYNEQFF.